The rows below give T cell receptor beta chains drawn from one sample of a study of cytomegalovirus exposure and HLA in healthy donors. The repertoire was sequenced with immunoSEQ multiplex PCR; TCRdb's copy has only in-frame clones and lacks some. The repertoire has about 110,000 clones, roughly 70% of them found once; the top ten carry just over 8.5%. The sequencing input was PBMCs. Receptors were obtained from a man aged 25-45 years in good health and CMV-seropositive. Each CDR3 is given with its conserved first and last residue.

v_call: TRBV6-6; j_call: TRBJ1-5; cdr3_aa: CASSSGGEQPQHF
v_call: TRBV27; j_call: TRBJ1-1; cdr3_aa: CASSLFGGNTEAFF
v_call: TRBV28; j_call: TRBJ2-1; cdr3_aa: CASSFSGDNEQFF
v_call: TRBV19; j_call: TRBJ2-2; cdr3_aa: CASSIFAETGELFF
v_call: TRBV7-8; j_call: TRBJ2-3; cdr3_aa: CASSLAGQSTDTQYF
v_call: TRBV15; j_call: TRBJ1-6; cdr3_aa: CATSREIWDTKYNSPLHF
v_call: TRBV2; j_call: TRBJ1-2; cdr3_aa: CASSETGYYGYTF
v_call: TRBV30; j_call: TRBJ2-7; cdr3_aa: CAGQGGGTYEQYF
v_call: TRBV27; j_call: TRBJ2-1; cdr3_aa: CASSPVTVVYNEQFF
v_call: TRBV9; j_call: TRBJ1-2; cdr3_aa: CASSPPTPLYGYTF
v_call: TRBV11-3; j_call: TRBJ1-2; cdr3_aa: CASSQQNYGYTF
v_call: TRBV9; j_call: TRBJ2-2; cdr3_aa: CASSLWTGRKNTGELFF
v_call: TRBV25-1; j_call: TRBJ2-7; cdr3_aa: CASSDGGSYEQYF
v_call: TRBV6-5; j_call: TRBJ2-1; cdr3_aa: CASSSGSWNEQFF
v_call: TRBV27; j_call: TRBJ2-7; cdr3_aa: CASSLRGGAYEQYF
v_call: TRBV7-3; j_call: TRBJ2-3; cdr3_aa: CASSLKGPTSGGADTQYF
v_call: TRBV5-4; j_call: TRBJ1-1; cdr3_aa: CASSEGLFQGAIEAFF
v_call: TRBV27; j_call: TRBJ1-4; cdr3_aa: CASSPLATNEKLFF
v_call: TRBV7-3; j_call: TRBJ2-3; cdr3_aa: CASSLSYTSTDTQYF
v_call: TRBV25-1; j_call: TRBJ2-5; cdr3_aa: CASSEMRVRQTQYF
v_call: TRBV9; j_call: TRBJ1-3; cdr3_aa: CASRSGVEGTIYF
v_call: TRBV7-9; j_call: TRBJ1-6; cdr3_aa: CASSLHRRQGAAYNSPLHF
v_call: TRBV5-4; j_call: TRBJ1-2; cdr3_aa: CASSLAVEGARGYTF
v_call: TRBV7-9; j_call: TRBJ2-1; cdr3_aa: CASSSGQLEQFF
v_call: TRBV5-5; j_call: TRBJ2-3; cdr3_aa: CASSPPTLWGTDTQYF
v_call: TRBV7-8; j_call: TRBJ1-2; cdr3_aa: CASSTGTGGWRGYTF
v_call: TRBV30; j_call: TRBJ2-3; cdr3_aa: CAWNRVSMNTDTQYF
v_call: TRBV5-6; j_call: TRBJ2-2; cdr3_aa: CASSLSWGGLRTGELFF
v_call: TRBV15; j_call: TRBJ2-1; cdr3_aa: CATRLGGAYNEQFF
v_call: TRBV5-6; j_call: TRBJ2-2; cdr3_aa: CASSSHGGGVNTGELFF
v_call: TRBV5-8; j_call: TRBJ1-4; cdr3_aa: CASSLGQGATNEKLFF
v_call: TRBV5-5; j_call: TRBJ1-6; cdr3_aa: CASSSGSYNSPLHF
v_call: TRBV30; j_call: TRBJ1-5; cdr3_aa: CAWSSRGQGDQPQHF
v_call: TRBV6-6; j_call: TRBJ2-7; cdr3_aa: CASSYLAWGHEQYF
v_call: TRBV27; j_call: TRBJ1-4; cdr3_aa: CASSLGQGSVSNEKLFF
v_call: TRBV9; j_call: TRBJ2-7; cdr3_aa: CASSVRTGAGYEQYF
v_call: TRBV7-7; j_call: TRBJ2-3; cdr3_aa: CASSLGRGGTDTQYF
v_call: TRBV5-1; j_call: TRBJ2-5; cdr3_aa: CASHPGLAGGSQETQYF
v_call: TRBV9; j_call: TRBJ2-1; cdr3_aa: CASSVGTSPTNEQFF
v_call: TRBV5-4; j_call: TRBJ2-3; cdr3_aa: CASSGLDTQYF
v_call: TRBV9; j_call: TRBJ2-3; cdr3_aa: CASSVGPSGTITDTQYF
v_call: TRBV29-1; j_call: TRBJ2-5; cdr3_aa: CSVVKGTGGGETQYF
v_call: TRBV9; j_call: TRBJ2-7; cdr3_aa: CASSVGYGSSYEQYF
v_call: TRBV29-1; j_call: TRBJ1-4; cdr3_aa: CSAVDREVEKLFF
v_call: TRBV9; j_call: TRBJ2-1; cdr3_aa: CASSARQGRSKDNEQFF
v_call: TRBV14; j_call: TRBJ1-2; cdr3_aa: CASSPGRDRGPIGGYTF
v_call: TRBV9; j_call: TRBJ1-4; cdr3_aa: CASSVPREGGGEKLFF
v_call: TRBV4-1; j_call: TRBJ2-5; cdr3_aa: CASSLGLAGGETQYF
v_call: TRBV6-5; j_call: TRBJ1-1; cdr3_aa: CASSRGGNTEAFF
v_call: TRBV30; j_call: TRBJ1-5; cdr3_aa: CACATDRDQPQHF
v_call: TRBV25-1; j_call: TRBJ1-2; cdr3_aa: CASRHQDRVYGYTF